The T cell receptor (beta chain) described here comes from a study of blood T cell repertoires in COVID-19. V gave up 4 bases and J gave up 0 bases; unmatched junction bases: 14. The CDR3 extends over 19 amino acids. Germline V gene sequence: CDR1 SGHKS, CDR2 YYEKEE (reference sequence). The data were produced by immunoSEQ multiplex PCR, yet TCRdb's version contains in-frame clones alone and is incomplete. The table has 150,000 to 200,000 clones, roughly nine tenths seen once. This clonotype originated in a woman aged 60-70 years with COVID-19, enrolled during active disease. The chain uses TRBV5-5 and TRBJ2-4; 9 positions agree with TRBD1. The sample comprised peripheral blood. CDR3 sequence reads: CASSPSTGGGRIAKNIQYF. The DNA of the CDR3 is TGTGCCAGCAGCCCCTCGACAGGGGGTGGCCGAATAGCCAAAAACATTCAGTACTTC. The full variable domain, completed using reference TRBV5-5 and TRBJ2-4, is DAGVTQSPTHLIKTRGQQVTLRCSPISGHKSVSWYQQVLGQGPQFIFQYYEKEERGRGNFPDRFSARQFPNYSSELNVNALLLGDSALYLCASSPSTGGGRIAKNIQYFGAGTRLSVL.